This T cell receptor (beta chain) was recovered during a study of blood T cells in healthy people across ages (dated by TCRdb to between 2015 and 2016). In the study overall: In model experiments, roughly one uniquely barcoded TCR beta cDNA molecule per two T cells was captured by template switching. Age-related changes in TCR beta repertoire diversity were measured in the study by deep sequencing normalized with unique cDNA molecular identifiers. Donors were grouped into four age groups: young (average approximately 16 years), middle-aged (about 38), aged (about 59) and long-lived (around 82). To avoid experimental bias, donors of different ages were randomly spread across the sequencing lanes. The study analyzed two additional independent replicas of 1 million unique cDNA reads from the same blood draw for two donors, one aged 18 to 30 and one aged 80 or older. Here is what the overall study found, with its caveats: Because the CMV infection status of the donors was unknown, age-related changes in expanded clonotypes may potentially have been confounded. Estimates of total diversity based on one million sequenced T cells were regarded as lower bounds and as underestimates. Conclusive comparison of naive and antigen-experienced compartments was prevented by the profiling of bulk unsorted PBMCs. The long-lived group showed more naive CD4+ T cells, fewer expanded clones and increased TCR diversity than the aged group, suggesting age selection. Observed TCR beta diversity correlated strongly with the percentage of naive T cells measured by flow cytometry. As age increased, observed TCR beta diversity per million T cells dropped in a roughly linear way, and a significant reduction was already evident by age 40.

Libraries were constructed by 5' RACE. Data came from an Illumina HiSeq 2500. A second roughly 7 to 11 cycle PCR used a sample-barcoded 5' primer and a J-beta primer mix. A template-switch 5' adaptor carrying 12 random nucleotides introduced a unique molecular identifier onto each TCR beta cDNA molecule. At least 2.5 million CDR3-containing paired-end reads were obtained from each sample. First-strand cDNA was synthesized from all RNA with the Mint cDNA synthesis kit, primed by a TRBC-specific oligonucleotide. All cDNA was treated with uracil-DNA glycosylase and then went through a first 18-cycle PCR with the universal primers M1SS and BC2_uni_R. On the study's bioinformatics: For normalization, 1 million high-quality reads, each with a distinct molecular identifier, were randomly selected from each sample. Instead of being binned into consensus sequences, reads that shared molecular identifiers were thrown out. MiTCR, run with a Q25 quality threshold and the strictest error-elimination algorithm, handled CDR3 identification, clonotype clustering and error correction. A nonparametric unseen species model with Euler transformation was used to estimate lower-bound total TCR beta diversity. The raw public reads went through TCRdb reprocessing: fastp at Q25, MiXCR clone calling, in-frame beta chains kept. Each CDR3 protein appears once, grouped with its most common genes and DNA. The V and J calls reflect TCRdb's pipeline rather than the authors' work. A total of hundreds of thousands of distinct CDR3 sequences appear in this sample, more than 45% of them only once. The top ten hold approximately 21% of the sample.

CDR1 DFQATT and CDR2 SNEGSKA were looked up in the germline V gene (reference sequence). Taken from cysteine to phenylalanine, the CDR3 has 12 residues. The entry retains the CDR3 DNA only, 36 bases that are in frame from base 1. The roughly 38 donors, aged about 6 to 90 years, were systemically healthy Caucasian individuals from Russia. Approximately 9 milliliters of peripheral blood were collected from each donor into EDTA-treated Vacutainer tubes. PBMCs were isolated by Ficoll-Paque density-gradient centrifugation, with at least 7 million obtained per sample. Total RNA was extracted from PBMCs with Trizol reagent, with at least 6 micrograms obtained per sample. For every donor, an aliquot of PBMCs went through flow cytometry to measure the percentages of naive CD45RAhigh/CD27high T cells. This clonotype has only one observation. Its recognized antigen is unknown. No per-base quality is available; no much larger clone lies one base away.

Input material: blood. This TCR was sampled from a man aged 30 to 39 in good health. This chain joins TRBV20-1 to TRBJ2-7; 11 central nucleotides agree with TRBD2. The CDR3 has the sequence CRVAGGPYEQYF. Here is the DNA: TGCAGGGTAGCGGGAGGGCCTTACGAGCAGTACTTC.